The next 24 T cell receptor beta chains were all read from a single sample in a study of CD4+ T cells in melanoma (dated by TCRdb to the early 2020s). Library preparation used the immunoSEQ multiplex PCR assay. Held by TCRdb, this immuneACCESS table contains in-frame sequences only and omits some clones. Under half of the omission traces to an unresolved V gene where checked; the cause of the rest is unknown. The sample table lists some 50,000 clones, 89% of them with a count of one. Clones ranked in the top ten supply 10% to 15% of the sample. Sequencing was done on a sample of peripheral blood. The receptors come from a human donor with melanoma.

The chain has TRBV28 and TRBJ2-1; the D is unclear. CDR1 MDHEN and CDR2 SYDVKM come from the germline V gene. CDR3 length: 12 amino acids. V was pared by 7 bases and J by 8 bases, with 12 bases between. The CDR3 nucleotides read TGTGCCAGCAATGGGGATGGGGATGAGCAGTTCTTC. Translated: CASNGDGDEQFF.

The chain carries TRBV5-1 and TRBJ2-1; D gene unclear. Germline assignment: CDR1 SGHRS and CDR2 YFSETQ. The V gene lost 5 bases and the J gene lost 3 bases, with 15 bases spanning the gap. The CDR3 runs to 15 residues. The CDR3 reads CASRFTSVGYNEQFF. The DNA of the CDR3 is TGCGCCAGCAGATTTACGTCGGTGGGCTACAATGAGCAGTTCTTC.

This chain uses TRBV6-1 with TRBJ1-5; D is unclear. CDR1 is MNHNS and CDR2 is SASEGT in the germline V gene. This CDR3 spans 14 amino acids. Trimming left V 7 bases short and J 2 bases short, with 12 bases between. The CDR3 bases are TGTGCCAGCAACCCGACACGGGGCAATCAGCCCCAGCATTTT. It encodes CASNPTRGNQPQHF.

The rearrangement joins TRBV4-1 to TRBJ1-1; D is unresolved. This CDR3 spans 16 amino acids. Trimming took 1 base from V and 0 from J, leaving 12 bases between them. Germline assignment: CDR1 MGHRA and CDR2 YSYEKL. The CDR3 DNA follows: TGCGCCAGCAGCCAAGCCGGAGTGACGGTGAACACTGAAGCTTTCTTT. Translation: CASSQAGVTVNTEAFF.

This chain connects TRBV5-1 to TRBJ2-5; TRBD2 matches at 7 bases. The V segment lost 4 bases and the J segment 4 bases; nucleotides outside the gene matches: 4. CDR3 size: 13 residues. Germline CDR1 and CDR2: SGHRS and YFSETQ. CDR3 nucleotides: TGCGCCAGCAGCCCCACGGGGGGAGAGACCCAGTACTTC. Translation: CASSPTGGETQYF. Full variable domain (missing parts from reference TRBV5-1 and TRBJ2-5): KAGVTQTPRYLIKTRGQQVTLSCSPISGHRSVSWYQQTPGQGLQFLFEYFSETQRNKGNFPGRFSGRQFSNSRSEMNVSTLELGDSALYLCASSPTGGETQYFGPGTRLLVL.

The chain recombines TRBV2 with TRBJ2-7; the D gene is possibly TRBD1 (5 bases). CDR3 size: 13 residues. Germline assignment: CDR1 SNHLY and CDR2 FYNNEI. V was cut by 7 bases and J by 0 bases, with 10 bases left in between. Written as DNA, the CDR3 is TGTGCCAGCACAGGGCCCCGCTCCTACGAGCAGTACTTC. Translation gives CASTGPRSYEQYF.

This clone appeared a single time. This CDR3 reads CASSAGQGNTEAFF. In nucleotides, the CDR3 is TGTGCCAGTAGTGCAGGACAGGGAAACACTGAAGCTTTCTTT. This chain links TRBV19 with TRBJ1-1, with TRBD1 identical over 8 bases. The CDR3 spans 14 residues. Germline V CDR1 and CDR2: LNHDA, SQIVND (reference sequence). V shed 5 bases and J 2 bases; nucleotides not matched to a gene: 4. The full variable domain, rest sourced from reference TRBV19 and TRBJ1-1, is DGGITQSPKYLFRKEGQNVTLSCEQNLNHDAMYWYRQDPGQGLRLIYYSQIVNDFQKGDIAEGYSVSREKKESFPLTVTSAQKNPTAFYLCASSAGQGNTEAFFGQGTRLTVV.

The sample holds one count of this clone. The chain combines TRBV7-2 with TRBJ1-2; the D gene is possibly TRBD1 (5 bases). In germline, CDR1 is SGHTA, CDR2 FQGNSA. The CDR3 has 16 residues. V lost 1 base, J lost 2 bases, and 14 bases lay in between. CDR3: CASSLDKGSANYGYTF. The CDR3 nucleotides are TGTGCCAGCAGCTTAGACAAGGGGTCGGCCAACTATGGCTACACCTTC.

This chain connects TRBV7-6 to TRBJ1-6; 8 nucleotides agree with TRBD1. The trim removed 5 bases at V and 8 bases at J, leaving 2 bases unmatched. Germline lookup yields CDR1 SGHVS and CDR2 FNYEAQ. The CDR3 sequence is 13 residues long. CDR3 loop: CASSPTGDSPLHF. The CDR3, as DNA: TGTGCCAGCAGCCCGACAGGGGATTCACCCCTCCACTTT.

The genes are TRBV18 and TRBJ2-7; 7 nucleotides align to TRBD2. The CDR3 runs 14 residues. Germline loops: CDR1 KGHSH, CDR2 LQKENI. J lost 4 bases, V lost 2 bases, and 5 bases had no gene match. This CDR3 is CASSPVAGGYEQYF. DNA of the CDR3: TGTGCCAGCTCACCAGTCGCCGGGGGGTACGAGCAGTACTTC.

This clone occurred a few times. CDR3 DNA: TGCGCCAGCAGCCAAGAGGACAGACAGAACACTGAAGCTTTCTTT. Protein: CASSQEDRQNTEAFF. This chain links TRBV4-1 with TRBJ1-1, with D perhaps matching TRBD1 (6 bases). Germline loops: CDR1 MGHRA, CDR2 YSYEKL. The CDR3 spans 15 residues. V lost 0 bases and J lost 1, with 9 bases in between.

The chain has TRBV10-2 and TRBJ2-1; possible D gene TRBD1, 6 bases. Trimming stripped 4 bases from V and 1 base from J, with 8 bases between. CDR1 is WSHSY, CDR2 SAAADI, per germline. The length of the CDR3 is 14 residues. The CDR3 coding sequence is TGCGCCAGCAGTGTTACAGGGTCCTACAATGAGCAGTTCTTC. As protein: CASSVTGSYNEQFF.

A note on this clone: One end of the junction fails to match germline, which may point to a read error. This sequence joins TRBV7-7 and TRBJ2-5, with 9 bases aligning to TRBD1. CDR1 is SSHAT and CDR2 is FNYEAQ in the germline V gene (reference sequence). The length of the CDR3 is 16 residues. The CDR3 here is CASSSGSGTGQETQYF. The CDR3 coding sequence is TGTGCTAGCAGCTCAGGGTCGGGGACAGGGCAAGAGACCCAGTACTTC.

Points on this clone: This CDR3 is also generated by other DNA sequences in the sample. The chain recombines TRBV30 with TRBJ1-2; unclear D gene. This CDR3 spans 12 amino acids. Per germline, CDR1 GTSNPN and CDR2 SVGIG (reference sequence). The V end was cut by 5 bases, the J end by 1 base, with 8 bases between. CDR3 coding DNA: TGTGCCTGGGTAGGTGATAACTATGGCTACACCTTC. This sequence encodes CAWVGDNYGYTF.

The chain couples TRBV9 to TRBJ2-1, with a possible D match to TRBD2 (6 bases). V shed 2 bases and J shed 0 bases, with 9 bases lying between them. The germline V gene has CDR1 SGDLS and CDR2 YYNGEE. The CDR3 has 15 amino acids. The CDR3 loop reads CASSVGLASYNEQFF. The CDR3 DNA sequence: TGTGCCAGCAGCGTGGGACTTGCCTCCTACAATGAGCAGTTCTTC.

The rearrangement links TRBV13 to TRBJ2-3; 11 bases match TRBD2. The CDR3 loop spans 17 amino acids. Trimming took 6 bases from V and 0 from J; bases not matched to a gene: 8. CDR1 PRHDT and CDR2 FYEKMQ come from the germline V gene (reference sequence). CDR3 bases: TGTGCCAGCAGTCCTAGACTAGCGGGGAAAAGCACAGATACGCAGTATTTT. It codes for CASSPRLAGKSTDTQYF.

This chain connects TRBV5-8 to TRBJ1-1, with D possibly being TRBD1 (5 bases). The CDR3 runs to 13 residues. V gave up 5 bases and J gave up 8 bases, with 16 bases separating them. Per the germline V gene, CDR1 is SGHTS and CDR2 is YDEGEE. The CDR3 DNA sequence: TGTGCCAGCAGGAGGATGCCAGGGAGGGAAGCTTTCTTT. This translates into CASRRMPGREAFF.

This chain links TRBV29-1 with TRBJ1-4; D not certain. The CDR3 consists of 12 residues. Germline CDR1 SQVTM, CDR2 ANQGSEA. V dropped 2 bases and J dropped 3 bases, with 4 bases sitting between them. CDR3 sequence: CSVETPNEKLFF. CDR3 DNA sequence: TGCAGCGTTGAAACGCCTAATGAAAAACTGTTTTTT.

The chain carries TRBV28 and TRBJ1-1, with unresolved D. This CDR3 has 13 amino acids. Germline V gene lookup returns CDR1 MDHEN and CDR2 SYDVKM. Trimming shortened V by 7 bases and J by 0 bases, and 9 bases separated the two germline ends. CDR3 residues: CASKRLMNTEAFF. In DNA form, the CDR3 reads TGTGCCAGCAAACGGTTAATGAACACTGAAGCTTTCTTT.

This clone was seen more than once but under ten times. The CDR3 reads CASSLGERAWGAFF. CDR3 sequence (DNA): TGTGCCAGCAGCTTGGGGGAGCGTGCCTGGGGAGCTTTCTTT. V gene TRBV5-6 combines with J gene TRBJ1-1; D not certain. Looked up from germline, CDR1 is SGHDT and CDR2 is YYEEEE. V was pared by 0 bases and J by 10 bases, with 16 bases between. The CDR3 runs 14 residues.

This chain links TRBV9 with TRBJ2-7, with TRBD1 identical over 7 bases. The CDR3 totals 13 residues. With 4 bases clipped from V and 3 bases from J, the junction kept 4 bases outside the gene matches. Germline loops: CDR1 SGDLS, CDR2 YYNGEE. CDR3 sequence reads: CASSPRQGYEQYF. Here the CDR3 DNA reads TGTGCCAGCAGCCCGCGACAGGGCTACGAGCAGTACTTC.

The V gene is TRBV2, the J gene TRBJ2-2, with D possibly being TRBD1 (6 bases). This CDR3 contains 17 residues. CDR1 and CDR2 from the germline V gene are SNHLY and FYNNEI. V dropped 0 bases and J dropped 5 bases, with 16 bases sitting between them. CDR3 region: CASSEAGHLSGTGELFF. CDR3 DNA: TGTGCCAGCAGTGAAGCGGGACATCTCAGTGGGACCGGGGAGCTGTTTTTT.

Written as DNA, the CDR3 is TGTGCCAGCAGCTCCAGACGGGTTACGGTAGCCAAAAACATTCAGTACTTC. This gives the protein CASSSRRVTVAKNIQYF. This chain connects TRBV5-6 to TRBJ2-4; D not certain. With 3 bases removed from V and 0 bases from J, the gap between germline ends came to 16 bases. The V gene's germline CDR1 is SGHDT and CDR2 YYEEEE. The CDR3 has 17 residues.

The chain uses TRBV4-1 and TRBJ1-6; maybe TRBD1 (6 bases). Germline lookup yields CDR1 MGHRA and CDR2 YSYEKL. The CDR3 spans 13 residues. Trimming pared 3 bases from V and 9 bases from J, leaving 9 bases between. The CDR3 DNA sequence: TGCGCCAGCAGCCAGAACAGGGCTTCACCCCTCCACTTT. Its protein is CASSQNRASPLHF.